Presented here are 32 T cell receptor beta chains from one specimen sequenced in a study of T cells after posttransplantation cyclophosphamide. Treatment was busulfan-fludarabine conditioning, a marrow graft, and cyclophosphamide on days +3 and +4. Sequencing used immunoSEQ multiplex PCR; TCRdb keeps in-frame clones, though not all of them. The sample contains 9,000 to 13,000 clones, around four fifths of which appear only once. The sequencing here drew on PBMCs, taken about 1,700 days after allogeneic stem cell transplant with posttransplant cyclophosphamide. Receptors originate from a female patient aged 45-65 years who received an allogeneic stem cell transplant from a related donor, was CMV-positive, and had no GVHD. T cells may partly derive from the graft donor.

V is TRBV23-1 and J is TRBJ1-2, with D possibly being TRBD1 (5 bases). TRBV23-1 is an ORF, and what it does is uncertain. V was trimmed by 4 bases and J by 8 bases, leaving 17 bases between them. The CDR3 spans 14 residues. CDR3 sequence reads: CASSLTAYGKGYTF. Written as DNA, the CDR3 is TGCGCCAGCAGTCTGACAGCCTATGGTAAAGGCTACACCTTC.

V is TRBV5-8 and J is TRBJ1-5; 7 nucleotides match TRBD1. The V and J ends lost 1 base and 4 bases, in that order; junction bases with no gene match: 5. The CDR3 runs to 15 residues. Germline CDR1 is SGHTS and CDR2 is YDEGEE. CDR3 amino acids: CASSLWVTGNQPQHF. For the CDR3, the DNA is TGTGCCAGCAGCTTGTGGGTGACAGGGAATCAGCCCCAGCATTTT.

The chain recombines TRBV27 with TRBJ2-7, with TRBD2 matching 8 bases. V was pared by 2 bases and J by 7 bases, with 10 bases of the junction left unmatched. CDR1 is MNHEY, CDR2 SMNVEV, per germline (reference sequence). The CDR3 sequence is 15 residues long. This CDR3 reads CASSLRAGGLEEQYF. The DNA of the CDR3 is TGTGCCAGCAGTTTAAGGGCGGGAGGTTTGGAGGAGCAGTACTTC.

The rearrangement joins TRBV19 to TRBJ1-5; 8 positions agree with TRBD1. V lost 1 base and J lost 9; bases outside the gene matches: 11. From germline, CDR1 is LNHDA and CDR2 SQIVND (reference sequence). The CDR3 is 16 residues long. The CDR3 protein is CASSIAPDRASGPQHF. The CDR3 DNA is TGTGCCAGTAGTATAGCCCCGGACAGGGCCAGTGGGCCCCAGCATTTT.

The rearrangement uses TRBV5-4 and TRBJ2-2; TRBD1 might be the D (6 bases). Germline V lookup: CDR1 SGHNT, CDR2 YYREEE (reference sequence). The CDR3 contains 15 residues. Trimming pared 1 base from V and 6 bases from J, leaving 13 bases between. The CDR3 loop is CASSLMVAGAGELFF. The CDR3 DNA sequence: TGTGCCAGCAGCTTGATGGTAGCAGGGGCCGGGGAGCTGTTTTTT.

The chain employs TRBV5-4 and TRBJ2-2; 7 bases match TRBD1. CDR1 is SGHNT and CDR2 is YYREEE in the germline V gene (reference sequence). The CDR3 is made up of 14 amino acids. The J segment lost 7 bases and the V segment lost 6 bases, leaving 9 bases of the junction unmatched. The CDR3 spells CASNNEDRRGELFF. The DNA of the CDR3 is TGTGCCAGCAACAATGAGGACAGGCGCGGGGAGCTGTTTTTT.

This clone was seen a handful of times. V usage is TRBV7-9 and J usage is TRBJ2-2, with 8 bases that match TRBD1. CDR3 length: 14 residues. Losses at the gene ends were 3 bases for V and 5 bases for J; bases not matched to a gene: 2. Germline values: CDR1 SEHNR, CDR2 FQNEAQ (reference sequence). This chain's CDR3 is CASSFDRGTGELFF. The DNA of the CDR3 is TGTGCCAGCAGCTTCGACAGGGGAACCGGGGAGCTGTTTTTT.

J is TRBJ1-2 and V is TRBV29-1, with 8 bases identical to TRBD1. J was trimmed by 3 bases and V by 1 base; bases with no gene match: 7. CDR1 and CDR2 from the germline V gene are SQVTM and ANQGSEA. This CDR3 has 15 residues. In DNA, the CDR3 is TGCAGCGTTGAAGTGGGGGCGGGACAGGACTATGGCTACACCTTC. It specifies CSVEVGAGQDYGYTF.

This clone was seen more than once but under ten times. The chain has TRBV4-3 and TRBJ2-7; 7 bases align to TRBD1. This CDR3 has 13 amino acids. Trimming at V came to 3 bases and at J to 5 bases, leaving 4 bases not matched to a gene. CDR1 and CDR2 from the germline V gene are LGHNA and YSLEER. The CDR3 loop reads CASSHSTGNEQYF. The CDR3 DNA sequence: TGCGCCAGCAGCCACTCGACAGGGAACGAGCAGTACTTC.

V is TRBV4-3 and J is TRBJ2-4, with D perhaps matching TRBD2 (6 bases). The CDR3 is 17 residues long. Germline V gene sequence: CDR1 LGHNA, CDR2 YSLEER. Trimming pared 1 base from V and 7 bases from J, leaving 20 bases between. CDR3 DNA: TGCGCCAGCAGCCAAGGCGTAATCAACGCGGGGCGGAACATTCAGTACTTC. Its protein is CASSQGVINAGRNIQYF.

The V and J genes are TRBV6-5 and TRBJ2-7, with 8 nucleotides matching TRBD1. The CDR3 totals 16 residues. J gave up 3 bases and V 0 bases, and 7 bases lay outside the gene matches. In germline, CDR1 is MNHEY, CDR2 SVGAGI. CDR3 bases: TGTGCCAGCAGTTACTCAACAGGGGGGCCGGACTACGAGCAGTACTTC. This codes for CASSYSTGGPDYEQYF.

This chain uses TRBV7-6 with TRBJ2-1; 7 nucleotides align to TRBD2. CDR1 and CDR2 (germline): SGHVS, FNYEAQ. Germline trimming cut 8 bases from V and 2 bases from J; bases unmatched to any gene: 9. The CDR3 length is 15 residues. The CDR3 nucleotides are TGTGCCAGCGAAGCGGGACCTCTCCCCTACAATGAGCAGTTCTTC. Its protein product is CASEAGPLPYNEQFF.

This chain links TRBV18 with TRBJ2-7; perhaps TRBD1 as D (5 bases). Germline CDR1 KGHSH, CDR2 LQKENI. Trimming removed 5 bases from V and 3 bases from J, with 17 bases in between. This CDR3 contains 15 residues. CDR3: CASSEQVGPVYEQYF. The CDR3 nucleotides read TGTGCCAGCTCAGAACAGGTGGGCCCAGTCTACGAGCAGTACTTC. Full variable domain (missing parts from reference TRBV18 and TRBJ2-7): NAGVMQNPRHLVRRRGQEARLRCSPMKGHSHVYWYRQLPEEGLKFMVYLQKENIIDESGMPKERFSAEFPKEGPSILRIQQVVRGDSAAYFCASSEQVGPVYEQYFGPGTRLTVT.

The genes are TRBV4-1 and TRBJ1-5, with D unresolved. CDR1 MGHRA and CDR2 YSYEKL come from the germline V gene. V was pared by 0 bases and J by 7 bases, with 7 bases between. This CDR3 has 13 amino acids. The DNA for the CDR3 is TGCGCCAGCAGCCAAGAGATACGGCAGCCCCAGCATTTT. Protein sequence: CASSQEIRQPQHF.

The sample holds one count of this clone. CDR3 sequence reads: CASSSRQGHTEAFF. The CDR3 DNA reads TGTGCCAGCAGCTCCCGACAGGGCCACACTGAAGCTTTCTTT. V gene TRBV11-3 combines with J gene TRBJ1-1; 7 positions match TRBD1. Germline loops: CDR1 SGHNT, CDR2 YENEEA. The J segment lost 3 bases and the V segment lost 4 bases, leaving 5 bases of the junction unmatched. The CDR3 contains 14 residues.

The J gene is TRBJ2-7, the V gene TRBV28, with a tentative D call TRBD1 (6 bases). The length of the CDR3 is 14 residues. Germline CDR1 MDHEN, CDR2 SYDVKM. Trimming left V 6 bases short and J 2 bases short, with 14 bases between. CDR3 in DNA: TGTGCCAGCAGACCCCCGACAGGTACCTACGAGCAGTACTTC. It yields the protein CASRPPTGTYEQYF. The whole variable domain, filled in from reference TRBV28 and TRBJ2-7, reads DVKVTQSSRYLVKRTGEKVFLECVQDMDHENMFWYRQDPGLGLRLIYFSYDVKMKEKGDIPEGYSVSREKKERFSLILESASTNQTSMYLCASRPPTGTYEQYFGPGTRLTVT.

The CDR3 coding sequence is TGTGCCAGCAGCTTCACAGGGACCACAGATACGCAGTATTTT. Protein: CASSFTGTTDTQYF. The rearrangement links TRBV5-4 to TRBJ2-3, with D perhaps matching TRBD1 (6 bases). V was trimmed by 2 bases and J by 2 bases, leaving 9 bases between them. The CDR3 length is 14 residues. The germline CDR1 and CDR2 sequences are SGHNT and YYREEE (reference sequence). The whole variable domain, filled in from reference TRBV5-4 and TRBJ2-3, reads ETGVTQSPTHLIKTRGQQVTLRCSSQSGHNTVSWYQQALGQGPQFIFQYYREEENGRGNFPPRFSGLQFPNYSSELNVNALELDDSALYLCASSFTGTTDTQYFGPGTRLTVL.

V and J are TRBV30 and TRBJ2-1; D is possibly TRBD2 (6 bases). This CDR3 has 12 amino acids. Germline lookup yields CDR1 GTSNPN and CDR2 SVGIG (reference sequence). The CDR3 region has the DNA TGTGCTGGACTACATTTCTACAATGAGCAGTTCTTC. Amino acids: CAGLHFYNEQFF.

The V call is TRBV5-1, the J call TRBJ1-3, with D possibly being TRBD1 (6 bases). The CDR3 is 16 residues long. Trimming took off 0 bases at V and 0 bases at J, with 10 bases between the two ends. Germline V lookup: CDR1 SGHRS, CDR2 YFSETQ. The CDR3 nucleotides are TGCGCCAGCAGCTTGGTTCAGGGGTCCTCTGGAAACACCATATATTTT. Translating it yields CASSLVQGSSGNTIYF.

The V and J genes are TRBV7-2 and TRBJ2-5, with a weak D call TRBD1 (6 bases). V lost 1 base and J lost 1, with 19 bases in between. The CDR3 has 18 residues. CDR1 is SGHTA and CDR2 is FQGNSA in the germline V gene. In DNA form, the CDR3 reads TGTGCCAGCAGCTTAGGAGAGGGTAGGGGGTTTTTCCAAGAGACCCAGTACTTC. The encoded protein is CASSLGEGRGFFQETQYF.

CDR3 DNA sequence: TGTGCCAGCAGCTCCACCGGGACTGGCGACACTGAAGCTTTCTTT. Amino acid sequence: CASSSTGTGDTEAFF. The J gene is TRBJ1-1, the V gene TRBV5-4, with a weak D call TRBD1 (5 bases). The CDR3 is 15 amino acids. Trimming cost V 3 bases and J 3 bases, with 15 bases left between them. Per the germline V gene, CDR1 is SGHNT and CDR2 is YYREEE (reference sequence). Full variable domain (missing parts from reference TRBV5-4 and TRBJ1-1): ETGVTQSPTHLIKTRGQQVTLRCSSQSGHNTVSWYQQALGQGPQFIFQYYREEENGRGNFPPRFSGLQFPNYSSELNVNALELDDSALYLCASSSTGTGDTEAFFGQGTRLTVV.

The rearrangement uses TRBV7-9 and TRBJ2-5; the match to TRBD2 covers 7 bases. Trimming at V came to 5 bases and at J to 5 bases, leaving 5 bases not matched to a gene. Germline CDR1 reads SEHNR; CDR2 reads FQNEAQ (reference sequence). The CDR3 is made up of 13 amino acids. CDR3 residues: CASSAGGRETQYF. CDR3 sequence (DNA): TGTGCCAGCAGCGCCGGGGGGAGGGAGACCCAGTACTTC.

The V and J genes are TRBV2 and TRBJ2-7; 13 bases are a match to TRBD2. This CDR3 comprises 13 residues. Germline CDR1 and CDR2: SNHLY and FYNNEI. With V trimmed by 8 bases and J by 7 bases, 5 bases remained unmatched. This CDR3 is CASDGLAGVEQYF. The CDR3 bases are TGTGCCAGCGACGGACTAGCGGGAGTTGAGCAGTACTTC.

This chain joins TRBV15 and TRBJ2-7, with TRBD1 matching over 8 bases. CDR1 is LNHNV and CDR2 is YYDKDF in the germline V gene (reference sequence). This CDR3 is 14 amino acids long. V lost 5 bases, J lost 1 base, and 4 bases stayed unmatched. The CDR3 region is CATSLGQGSYEQYF. The DNA for the CDR3 is TGTGCCACCAGCCTCGGACAGGGATCCTACGAGCAGTACTTC.

V usage is TRBV9 and J usage is TRBJ1-1; D is uncertain. The CDR3 totals 14 residues. Germline loops: CDR1 SGDLS, CDR2 YYNGEE. With 6 bases removed from V and 5 bases from J, the gap between germline ends came to 17 bases. DNA for the CDR3: TGTGCCAGCAATCGGGATGGGGAGGGTACTGAAGCTTTCTTT. Translated: CASNRDGEGTEAFF.

This sequence joins TRBV18 and TRBJ2-7; D ambiguous. Germline CDR1 reads KGHSH; CDR2 reads LQKENI. The CDR3 runs 12 residues. V was trimmed by 3 bases and J by 2 bases, leaving 5 bases between them. CDR3 DNA: TGTGCCAGCTCACCGCCTACCTACGAGCAGTACTTC. It is translated as CASSPPTYEQYF. The complete variable domain, with remaining parts taken from reference TRBV18 and TRBJ2-7, reads NAGVMQNPRHLVRRRGQEARLRCSPMKGHSHVYWYRQLPEEGLKFMVYLQKENIIDESGMPKERFSAEFPKEGPSILRIQQVVRGDSAAYFCASSPPTYEQYFGPGTRLTVT.

The V call is TRBV18, the J call TRBJ1-1, with D unclear. This CDR3 region has 14 residues. The V end lost 5 bases, the J end lost 0 bases, and 10 bases lay between the germline ends. Per germline, CDR1 KGHSH and CDR2 LQKENI. As DNA, the CDR3 is TGTGCCAGCTCATTCGACACGATGAACACTGAAGCTTTCTTT. Its protein product is CASSFDTMNTEAFF.

The chain joins TRBV11-2 to TRBJ1-4; 7 bases agree with TRBD1. Trimming cost V 1 base and J 4 bases; bases outside gene matches: 6. CDR1 and CDR2 from the germline V gene are SGHAT and FQNNGV. The CDR3 loop spans 16 amino acids. This CDR3 is CASSLVAGTDNEKLFF. CDR3 coding DNA: TGTGCCAGCAGCTTAGTCGCCGGGACAGATAATGAAAAACTGTTTTTT. Variable domain in full (rest from reference TRBV11-2 and TRBJ1-4): EAGVAQSPRYKIIEKRQSVAFWCNPISGHATLYWYQQILGQGPKLLIQFQNNGVVDDSQLPKDRFSAERLKGVDSTLKIQPAKLEDSAVYLCASSLVAGTDNEKLFFGSGTQLSVL.

This chain joins TRBV28 and TRBJ2-5; 7 positions agree with TRBD1. The CDR3 is made up of 16 amino acids. Germline V gene lookup returns CDR1 MDHEN and CDR2 SYDVKM. Germline trimming cut 3 bases from V and 3 bases from J; bases unmatched to any gene: 10. The DNA for the CDR3 is TGTGCCAGCAGTTTCTGGGCCAGGGGGTTAGAAGAGACCCAGTACTTC. Translation gives CASSFWARGLEETQYF.

This clone occurred once. The chain links TRBV7-3 to TRBJ1-4; possibly TRBD1 for D (5 bases). There are 13 residues in the CDR3. Germline V lookup: CDR1 SGHTA, CDR2 FQGTGA. V was cut by 5 bases and J by 10 bases, with 14 bases left in between. In DNA form, the CDR3 reads TGTGCCAGCAGCCCGACCGGGGGGGGAAAACTGTTTTTT. Translation: CASSPTGGGKLFF.

The chain couples TRBV18 to TRBJ1-4; 7 nucleotides align to TRBD1. V gave up 0 bases and J gave up 4 bases; unmatched junction bases: 2. Germline V gives CDR1 KGHSH, CDR2 LQKENI. The CDR3 covers 15 residues. CDR3 DNA sequence: TGTGCCAGCTCACCACCGGGACAGTATAATGAAAAACTGTTTTTT. This gives the protein CASSPPGQYNEKLFF.

The chain employs TRBV10-1 and TRBJ2-2; D may be TRBD2 (5 bases). The V gene lost 4 bases and the J gene lost 6 bases, with 15 bases spanning the gap. CDR1 and CDR2 (germline): WNHNN, SYGVQD (reference sequence). The CDR3 totals 15 residues. The CDR3 here is CASSGKGLAPGELFF. CDR3 DNA sequence: TGCGCCAGCAGTGGGAAGGGCCTAGCCCCCGGGGAGCTGTTTTTT.